Shown below are 14 T cell receptor beta chains from a single sample sequenced in a study of cytomegalovirus exposure and HLA in healthy donors. The primer mix had 60 Vbeta and 13 Jbeta primers. The protocol was immunoSEQ multiplex PCR, while the TCRdb copy is restricted to in-frame clones and leaves out a portion. The repertoire holds some 130,000 clones, with 75% to 85% as singletons. The sequenced material came from PBMCs. The receptor source for this set is a female donor in good health and CMV-seropositive.

The chain employs TRBV5-6 and TRBJ2-7; D is uncertain. Germline CDR1 and CDR2: SGHDT and YYEEEE. The CDR3 extends over 13 amino acids. The germline V and J ends were trimmed by 0 bases and 6 bases, with 10 bases remaining between them. CDR3 DNA sequence: TGTGCCAGCAGCTTGGTTTCATTTTCCGAGCAGTACTTC. Its translation is CASSLVSFSEQYF.

The V and J genes are TRBV6-5 and TRBJ1-1, with D possibly matching TRBD1 (5 bases). The V end lost 7 bases, the J end lost 1 base, and 13 bases lay between the germline ends. The CDR3 extends over 14 amino acids. Germline assignment: CDR1 MNHEY and CDR2 SVGAGI. Here the CDR3 DNA reads TGTGCCAGCACCAGAGACAGAACGAACACTGAAGCTTTCTTT. It specifies CASTRDRTNTEAFF.

CDR3 sequence (DNA): TGTGCCAGCAAAGGTCGGGGGGCCCGTTCAGATACGCAGTATTTT. Translation: CASKGRGARSDTQYF. The V gene is TRBV2, the J gene TRBJ2-3; D is perhaps TRBD2 (7 bases). Germline lookup yields CDR1 SNHLY and CDR2 FYNNEI. The ends were cut back, 7 bases at V and 4 bases at J, with 18 bases in the middle. The CDR3 has 15 amino acids.

V usage is TRBV2 and J usage is TRBJ1-5; the D is unclear. Germline V gene data show CDR1 as SNHLY and CDR2 as FYNNEI. V lost 6 bases to trimming and J lost 1 base, with 16 bases between them. The CDR3 covers 16 residues. The CDR3 reads CASRIGRTQSNQPQHF. CDR3 DNA: TGTGCCAGCAGGATTGGCAGAACCCAGAGCAATCAGCCCCAGCATTTT. Together with reference TRBV2 and TRBJ1-5, the CDR3 gives the full variable domain: EPEVTQTPSHQVTQMGQEVILRCVPISNHLYFYWYRQILGQKVEFLVSFYNNEISEKSEIFDDQFSVERPDGSNFTLKIRSTKLEDSAMYFCASRIGRTQSNQPQHFGDGTRLSIL.

The V and J genes are TRBV10-3 and TRBJ2-2, with 10 positions matching TRBD2. The CDR3 contains 15 residues. J gave up 7 bases and V 6 bases, and 8 bases lay outside the gene matches. CDR1 ENHRY and CDR2 SYGVKD come from the germline V gene. CDR3 nucleotide sequence: TGTGCCATCAGGGGACTAGCGAATGGTGGCGGGGAGCTGTTTTTT. Its protein product is CAIRGLANGGGELFF.

The chain joins TRBV6-5 to TRBJ2-3; the D gene is possibly TRBD2 (6 bases). V was pared by 6 bases and J by 4 bases, with 11 bases between. CDR3 length equals 13 residues. In germline, CDR1 is MNHEY, CDR2 SVGAGI. CDR3 sequence (DNA): TGTGCCAGCAGGCGGACTACTCCAGATACGCAGTATTTT. It yields the protein CASRRTTPDTQYF.

The chain joins TRBV9 to TRBJ1-1, with D possibly matching TRBD1 (5 bases). The CDR3 runs 13 residues. Trimming shortened V by 4 bases and J by 6 bases, and 13 bases separated the two germline ends. Germline V gene sequence: CDR1 SGDLS, CDR2 YYNGEE. The CDR3, as DNA: TGTGCCAGCAGCCATACTCAGGGCGCTGAAGCTTTCTTT. Amino acid sequence: CASSHTQGAEAFF.

The rearrangement joins TRBV7-2 to TRBJ2-7; tentatively, D is TRBD2 (7 bases). The germline V and J ends were trimmed by 7 bases and 4 bases, with 17 bases remaining between them. Per the germline V gene, CDR1 is SGHTA and CDR2 is FQGNSA. CDR3 size: 14 residues. The CDR3 reads CASTKGGGEYEQYF. The CDR3 bases are TGTGCCAGCACCAAGGGAGGGGGAGAATACGAGCAGTACTTC.

DNA of the CDR3: TGTGCCAGCATCAAAGGGACTAACACCGGGGAGCTGTTTTTT. Protein: CASIKGTNTGELFF. J is TRBJ2-2 and V is TRBV7-8, with TRBD2 as a possible D gene (6 bases). Germline V gene lookup returns CDR1 SGHVS and CDR2 FQNEAQ. The CDR3 loop spans 14 amino acids. The V gene lost 7 bases and the J gene lost 2 bases, with 11 bases spanning the gap.

The gene calls are TRBV5-1 and TRBJ1-4; weak D call: TRBD1 (6 bases). Germline CDR1 and CDR2: SGHRS and YFSETQ. This CDR3 is 14 amino acids long. V was pared by 2 bases and J by 5 bases, with 10 bases between. The CDR3 sequence: CASSFAQGNEKLFF. The DNA of the CDR3 is TGCGCCAGCAGCTTCGCTCAGGGGAATGAAAAACTGTTTTTT.

The V call is TRBV4-1, the J call TRBJ2-7; 9 nucleotides align to TRBD2. CDR1 MGHRA and CDR2 YSYEKL come from the germline V gene. The CDR3 is 16 residues long. The V gene end was trimmed by 0 bases and the J gene end by 5 bases; junction bases not matched to a gene: 8. The CDR3 nucleotides are TGCGCCAGCAGCCAAGAGGGGGCGGGAGGGCTCGACGAGCAGTACTTC. Its translation: CASSQEGAGGLDEQYF.

J is TRBJ2-7 and V is TRBV9, with 11 positions matching TRBD2. The V gene end was trimmed by 0 bases and the J gene end by 2 bases; junction bases not matched to a gene: 1. Germline CDR1 and CDR2: SGDLS and YYNGEE. The CDR3 spans 15 residues. The CDR3 sequence: CASSVGGLAAYEQYF. The DNA of the CDR3 is TGTGCCAGCAGCGTAGGGGGACTAGCGGCCTACGAGCAGTACTTC.

The CDR3 is CASSFSGRRFSEQYF. DNA for the CDR3: TGTGCCAGCAGTTTCAGCGGGAGAAGATTCTCCGAGCAGTACTTC. The gene calls are TRBV27 and TRBJ2-7, with TRBD2 matching over 8 bases. In germline, CDR1 is MNHEY, CDR2 SMNVEV (reference sequence). The junction had 10 bases not matched to a gene; V was cut back by 3 bases and J by 6 bases. This CDR3 region has 15 residues.

The V gene is TRBV5-1, the J gene TRBJ2-7; a possible D gene is TRBD2 (7 bases). Germline V gene data show CDR1 as SGHRS and CDR2 as YFSETQ. V was shortened by 4 bases and J by 4 bases, with 15 bases between the two germline ends. This CDR3 is built from 14 residues. CDR3 in DNA: TGCGCCAGCAGCCTCCGGGGGGACAAGTACGAGCAGTACTTC. Residues: CASSLRGDKYEQYF.